This TCR beta chain emerged from a study of beta chain features in type 1 diabetes. Overall study results and limits: Researchers caution that PCR might favor shorter templates, equally among patients and controls.

The V and J ends lost 0 bases and 7 bases respectively, with 10 bases between them. Per the germline V gene, CDR1 is SGDLS and CDR2 is YYNGEE. The CDR3 is made up of 14 amino acids. This clone was seen only once. Its antigen is as yet unknown. Reverse transcription of all isolated RNA meant that expressed TCRB transcripts were sequenced. The protocol was immunoSEQ multiplex PCR, while the TCRdb copy is restricted to in-frame clones and leaves out a portion. The data show about 410,000 clones, about 14% seen once. The V and J genes are TRBV9 and TRBJ2-2; D gene uncertain. The clonotype was recovered from a man aged 25-40 years in good health. Sequences were obtained from naive CD4+ T cells from blood. The CDR3 reads CASSVVASGGELFF. The DNA of the CDR3 is TGTGCCAGCAGCGTAGTAGCCTCAGGCGGGGAGCTGTTTTTT.